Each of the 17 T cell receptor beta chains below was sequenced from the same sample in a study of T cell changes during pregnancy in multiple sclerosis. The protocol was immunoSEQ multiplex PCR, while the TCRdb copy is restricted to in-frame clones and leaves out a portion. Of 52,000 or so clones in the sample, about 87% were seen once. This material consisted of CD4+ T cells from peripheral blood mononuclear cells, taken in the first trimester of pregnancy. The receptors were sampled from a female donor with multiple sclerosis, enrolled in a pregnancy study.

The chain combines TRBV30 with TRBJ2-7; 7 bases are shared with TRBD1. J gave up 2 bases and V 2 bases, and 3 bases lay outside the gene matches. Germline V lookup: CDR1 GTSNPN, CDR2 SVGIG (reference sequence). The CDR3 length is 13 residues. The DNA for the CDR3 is TGTGCCTGGAGTCTTGGACAGGCCTACGAGCAGTACTTC. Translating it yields CAWSLGQAYEQYF.

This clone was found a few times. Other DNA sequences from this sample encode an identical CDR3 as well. The CDR3 DNA reads as TGTGCCAGTAGTATATCCGGGGGCAATCAGCCCCAGCATTTT. It specifies CASSISGGNQPQHF. This chain connects TRBV19 to TRBJ1-5; no clear D. Germline-derived CDR1 and CDR2 are LNHDA and SQIVND (reference sequence). V was trimmed by 2 bases and J by 2 bases, leaving 7 bases between them. This CDR3 spans 14 amino acids.

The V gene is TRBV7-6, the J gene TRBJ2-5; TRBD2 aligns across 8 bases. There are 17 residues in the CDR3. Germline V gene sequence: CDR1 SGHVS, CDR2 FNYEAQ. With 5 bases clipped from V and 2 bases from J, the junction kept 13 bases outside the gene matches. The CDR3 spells CASSGWTSLSTQETQYF. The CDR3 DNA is TGTGCCAGCAGCGGTTGGACTAGCCTATCCACTCAAGAGACCCAGTACTTC.

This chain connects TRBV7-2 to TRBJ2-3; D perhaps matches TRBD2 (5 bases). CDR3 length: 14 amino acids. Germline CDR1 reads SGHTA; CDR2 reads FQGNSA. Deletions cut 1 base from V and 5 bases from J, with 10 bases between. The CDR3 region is CASSLVRVGDTQYF. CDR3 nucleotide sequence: TGTGCCAGCAGCTTAGTGAGGGTGGGAGATACGCAGTATTTT.

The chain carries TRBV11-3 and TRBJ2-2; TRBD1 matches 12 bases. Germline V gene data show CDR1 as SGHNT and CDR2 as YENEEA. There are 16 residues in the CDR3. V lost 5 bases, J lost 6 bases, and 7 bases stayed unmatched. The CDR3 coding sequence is TGTGCCAGCAGCGCCGGGGGACAGGGGGCCTCCGGGGAGCTGTTTTTT. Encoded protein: CASSAGGQGASGELFF.

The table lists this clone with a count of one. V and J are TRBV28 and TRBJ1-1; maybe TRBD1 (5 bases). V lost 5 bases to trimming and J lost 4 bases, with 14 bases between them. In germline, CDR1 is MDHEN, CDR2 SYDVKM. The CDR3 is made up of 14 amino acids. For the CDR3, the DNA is TGTGCCAGCAGTGTTGGGGCATTCGGCACTGAAGCTTTCTTT. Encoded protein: CASSVGAFGTEAFF.

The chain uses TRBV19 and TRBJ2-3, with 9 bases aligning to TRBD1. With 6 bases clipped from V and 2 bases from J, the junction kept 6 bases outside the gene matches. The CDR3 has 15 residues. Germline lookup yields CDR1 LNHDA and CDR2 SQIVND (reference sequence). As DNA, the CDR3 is TGTGCCAGTAGCCTACAGGGGGCCAACACAGATACGCAGTATTTT. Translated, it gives CASSLQGANTDTQYF. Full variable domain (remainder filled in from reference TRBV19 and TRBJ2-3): DGGITQSPKYLFRKEGQNVTLSCEQNLNHDAMYWYRQDPGQGLRLIYYSQIVNDFQKGDIAEGYSVSREKKESFPLTVTSAQKNPTAFYLCASSLQGANTDTQYFGPGTRLTVL.

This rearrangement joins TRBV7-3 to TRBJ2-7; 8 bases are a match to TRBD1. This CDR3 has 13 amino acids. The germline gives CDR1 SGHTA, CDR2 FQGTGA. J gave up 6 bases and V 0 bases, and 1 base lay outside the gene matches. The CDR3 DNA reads TGTGCCAGCAGCTTAACCAGGGGGCGCGAGCAGTACTTC. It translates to CASSLTRGREQYF.

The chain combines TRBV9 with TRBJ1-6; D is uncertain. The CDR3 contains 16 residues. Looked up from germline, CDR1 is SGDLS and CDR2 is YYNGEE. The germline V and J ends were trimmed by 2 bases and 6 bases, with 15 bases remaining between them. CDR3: CASSVSVGVTNSPLHF. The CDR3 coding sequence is TGTGCCAGCAGCGTCTCCGTCGGGGTAACTAATTCACCCCTCCACTTT.

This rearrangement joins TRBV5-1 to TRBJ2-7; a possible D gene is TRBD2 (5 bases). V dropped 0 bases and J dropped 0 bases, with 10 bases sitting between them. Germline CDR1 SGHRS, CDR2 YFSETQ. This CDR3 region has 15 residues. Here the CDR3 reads CASSLAGKGSYEQYF. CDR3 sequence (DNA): TGCGCCAGCAGCTTGGCCGGGAAGGGCTCCTACGAGCAGTACTTC.

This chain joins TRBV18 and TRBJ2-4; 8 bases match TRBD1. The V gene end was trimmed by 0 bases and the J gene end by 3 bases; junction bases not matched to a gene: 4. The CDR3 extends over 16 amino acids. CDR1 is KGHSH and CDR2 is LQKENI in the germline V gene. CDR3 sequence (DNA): TGTGCCAGCTCACCACCAACAGGGGGAGGCAAAAACATTCAGTACTTC. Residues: CASSPPTGGGKNIQYF. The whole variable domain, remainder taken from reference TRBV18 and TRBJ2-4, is NAGVMQNPRHLVRRRGQEARLRCSPMKGHSHVYWYRQLPEEGLKFMVYLQKENIIDESGMPKERFSAEFPKEGPSILRIQQVVRGDSAAYFCASSPPTGGGKNIQYFGAGTRLSVL.

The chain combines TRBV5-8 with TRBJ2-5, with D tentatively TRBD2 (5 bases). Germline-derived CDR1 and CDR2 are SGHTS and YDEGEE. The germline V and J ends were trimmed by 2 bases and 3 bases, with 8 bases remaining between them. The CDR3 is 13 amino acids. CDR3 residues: CASSFTGKETQYF. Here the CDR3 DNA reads TGTGCCAGCAGCTTCACGGGGAAAGAGACCCAGTACTTC. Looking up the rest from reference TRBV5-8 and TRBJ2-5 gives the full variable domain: EAGVTQSPTHLIKTRGQQATLRCSPISGHTSVYWYQQALGLGLQFLLWYDEGEERNRGNFPPRFSGRQFPNYSSELNVNALELEDSALYLCASSFTGKETQYFGPGTRLLVL.

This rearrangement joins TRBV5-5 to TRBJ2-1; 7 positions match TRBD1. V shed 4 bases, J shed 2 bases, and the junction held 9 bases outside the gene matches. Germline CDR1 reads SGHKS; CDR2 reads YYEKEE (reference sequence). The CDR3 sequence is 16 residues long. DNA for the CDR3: TGTGCCAGCAGCAGGGAACAGGGGTTTGCCTACAATGAGCAGTTCTTC. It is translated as CASSREQGFAYNEQFF.

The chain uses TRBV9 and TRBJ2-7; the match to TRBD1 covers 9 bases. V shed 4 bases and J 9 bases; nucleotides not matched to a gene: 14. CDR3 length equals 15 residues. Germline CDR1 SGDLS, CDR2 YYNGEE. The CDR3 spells CASSPTGTGLAVQYF. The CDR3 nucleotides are TGTGCCAGCAGCCCGACCGGGACAGGGCTCGCGGTGCAGTACTTC.

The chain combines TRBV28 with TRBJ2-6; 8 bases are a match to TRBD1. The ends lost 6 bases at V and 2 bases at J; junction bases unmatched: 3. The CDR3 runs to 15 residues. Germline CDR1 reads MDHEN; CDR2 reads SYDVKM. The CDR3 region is CASSEQGAGANVLTF. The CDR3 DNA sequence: TGTGCCAGCAGCGAACAGGGGGCTGGGGCCAACGTCCTGACTTTC.

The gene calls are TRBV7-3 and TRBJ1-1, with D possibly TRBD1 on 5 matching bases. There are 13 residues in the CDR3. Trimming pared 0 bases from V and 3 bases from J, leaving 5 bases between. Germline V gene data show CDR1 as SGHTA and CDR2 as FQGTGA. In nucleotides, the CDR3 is TGTGCCAGCAGCTTAACCAGGGACACTGAAGCTTTCTTT. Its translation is CASSLTRDTEAFF.

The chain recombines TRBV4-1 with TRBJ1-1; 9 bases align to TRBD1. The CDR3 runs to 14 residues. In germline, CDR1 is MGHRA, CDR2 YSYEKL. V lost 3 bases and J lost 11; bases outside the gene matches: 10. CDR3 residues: CASSQPGQGVGAFF. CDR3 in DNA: TGCGCCAGCAGCCAGCCGGGACAGGGCGTGGGTGCTTTCTTT.